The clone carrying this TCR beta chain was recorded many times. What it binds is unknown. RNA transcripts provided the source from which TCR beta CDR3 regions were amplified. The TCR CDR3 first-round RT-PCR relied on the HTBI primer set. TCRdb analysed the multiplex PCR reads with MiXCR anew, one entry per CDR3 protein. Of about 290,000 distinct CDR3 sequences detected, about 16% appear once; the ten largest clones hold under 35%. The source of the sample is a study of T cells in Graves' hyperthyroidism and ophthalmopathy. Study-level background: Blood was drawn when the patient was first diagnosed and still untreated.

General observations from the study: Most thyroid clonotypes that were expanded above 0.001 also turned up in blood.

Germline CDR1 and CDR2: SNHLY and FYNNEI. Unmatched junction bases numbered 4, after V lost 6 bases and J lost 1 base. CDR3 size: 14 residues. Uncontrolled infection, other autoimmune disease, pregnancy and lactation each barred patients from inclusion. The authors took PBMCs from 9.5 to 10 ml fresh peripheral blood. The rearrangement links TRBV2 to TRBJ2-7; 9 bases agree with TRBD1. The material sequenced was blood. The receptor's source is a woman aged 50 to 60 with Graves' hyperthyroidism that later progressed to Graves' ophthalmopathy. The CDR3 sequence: CASSRTGVSYEQYF. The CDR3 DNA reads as TGTGCCAGCAGCAGGACAGGGGTATCCTACGAGCAGTACTTC.